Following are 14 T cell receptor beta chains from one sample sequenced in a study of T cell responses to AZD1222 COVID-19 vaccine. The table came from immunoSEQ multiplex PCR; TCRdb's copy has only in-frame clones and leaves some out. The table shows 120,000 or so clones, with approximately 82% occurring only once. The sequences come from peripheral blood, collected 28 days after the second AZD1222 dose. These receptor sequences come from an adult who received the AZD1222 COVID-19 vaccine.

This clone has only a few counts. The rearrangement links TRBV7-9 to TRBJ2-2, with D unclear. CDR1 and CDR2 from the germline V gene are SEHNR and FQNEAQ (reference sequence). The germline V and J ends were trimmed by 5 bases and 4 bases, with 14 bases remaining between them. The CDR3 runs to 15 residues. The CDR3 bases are TGTGCCAGCAGCCCTCCGCGCGAACTCACCGGGGAGCTGTTTTTT. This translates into CASSPPRELTGELFF.

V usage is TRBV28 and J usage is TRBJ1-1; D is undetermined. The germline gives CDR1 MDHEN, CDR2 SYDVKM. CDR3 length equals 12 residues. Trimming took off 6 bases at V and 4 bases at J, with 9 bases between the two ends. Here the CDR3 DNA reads TGTGCCAGCAGGGCAGCGCCCACTGAAGCTTTCTTT. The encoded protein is CASRAAPTEAFF.

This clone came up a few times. As DNA, the CDR3 is TGTGCCAGCAGCTTAGGCAGAAAGAACACCGGGGAGCTGTTTTTT. The encoded protein is CASSLGRKNTGELFF. The chain couples TRBV13 to TRBJ2-2; D remains ambiguous. The V end lost 0 bases, the J end lost 1 base, and 6 bases lay between the germline ends. This CDR3 spans 15 amino acids. CDR1 PRHDT and CDR2 FYEKMQ come from the germline V gene (reference sequence).

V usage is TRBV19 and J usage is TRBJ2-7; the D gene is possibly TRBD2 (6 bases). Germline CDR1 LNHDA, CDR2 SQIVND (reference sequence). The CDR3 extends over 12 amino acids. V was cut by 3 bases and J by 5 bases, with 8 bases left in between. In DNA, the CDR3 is TGTGCCAGTAGTATGGCGGGGAACGAGCAGTACTTC. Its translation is CASSMAGNEQYF.

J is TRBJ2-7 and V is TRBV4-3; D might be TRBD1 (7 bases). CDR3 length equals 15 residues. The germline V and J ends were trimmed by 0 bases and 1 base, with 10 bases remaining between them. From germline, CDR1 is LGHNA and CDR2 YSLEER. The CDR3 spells CASSQDQGGSYEQYF. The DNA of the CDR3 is TGCGCCAGCAGCCAAGACCAGGGGGGTTCCTACGAGCAGTACTTC.

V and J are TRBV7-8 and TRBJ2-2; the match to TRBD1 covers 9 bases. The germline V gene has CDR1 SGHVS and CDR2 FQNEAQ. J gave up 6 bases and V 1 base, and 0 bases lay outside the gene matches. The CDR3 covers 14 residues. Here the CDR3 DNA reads TGTGCCAGCAGCTTAGGACAGGGGGCCGGGGAGCTGTTTTTT. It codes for CASSLGQGAGELFF.

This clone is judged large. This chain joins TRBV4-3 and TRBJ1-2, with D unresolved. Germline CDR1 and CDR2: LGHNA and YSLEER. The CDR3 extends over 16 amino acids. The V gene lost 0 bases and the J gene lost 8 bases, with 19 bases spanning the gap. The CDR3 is CASSQDPLGGLQGYTF. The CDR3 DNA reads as TGCGCCAGCAGCCAAGACCCATTGGGAGGGCTGCAGGGCTACACCTTC.

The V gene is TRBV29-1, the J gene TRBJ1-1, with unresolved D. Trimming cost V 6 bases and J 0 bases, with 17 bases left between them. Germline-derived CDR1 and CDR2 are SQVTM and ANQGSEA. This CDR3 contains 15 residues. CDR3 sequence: CSVSPGWGMNTEAFF. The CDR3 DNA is TGCAGCGTCTCCCCTGGGTGGGGAATGAACACTGAAGCTTTCTTT.

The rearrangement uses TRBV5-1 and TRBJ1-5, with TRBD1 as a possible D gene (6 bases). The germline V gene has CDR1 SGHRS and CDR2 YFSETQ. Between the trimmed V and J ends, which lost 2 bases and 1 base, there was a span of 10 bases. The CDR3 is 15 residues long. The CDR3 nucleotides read TGCGCCAGCAGCTTTGGGGGGGCGAGCAATCAGCCCCAGCATTTT. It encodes CASSFGGASNQPQHF.

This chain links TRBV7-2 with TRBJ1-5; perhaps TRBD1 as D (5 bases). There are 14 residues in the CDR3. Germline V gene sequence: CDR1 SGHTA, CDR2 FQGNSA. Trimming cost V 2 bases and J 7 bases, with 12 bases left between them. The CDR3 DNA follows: TGTGCCAGCAGCTTATCTGGGGGGGGACAGCCCCAGCATTTT. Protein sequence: CASSLSGGGQPQHF.

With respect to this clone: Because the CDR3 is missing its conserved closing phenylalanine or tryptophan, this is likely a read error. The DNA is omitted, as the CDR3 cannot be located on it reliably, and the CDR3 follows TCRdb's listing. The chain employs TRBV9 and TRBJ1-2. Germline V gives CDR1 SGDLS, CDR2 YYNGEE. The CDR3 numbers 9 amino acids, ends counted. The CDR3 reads CASSPTPLI.

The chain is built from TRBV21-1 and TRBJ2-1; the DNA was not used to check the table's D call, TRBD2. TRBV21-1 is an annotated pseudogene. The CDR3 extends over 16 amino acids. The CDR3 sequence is CASSPESLAGYNEQFF. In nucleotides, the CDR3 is TGTGCCAGCAGCCCCGAGAGTCTAGCGGGGTACAATGAGCAGTTCTTC.

CDR3 DNA sequence: TGTGCCAGCAGACCAAGATACGTAGGCAGGGTCACAGATACGCAGTATTTT. Translating it yields CASRPRYVGRVTDTQYF. This rearrangement joins TRBV3-1 (or the pseudogene TRBV3-2) to TRBJ2-3; D may be TRBD1 (5 bases). The V gene's germline CDR1 is LGHDT and CDR2 YNNKEL (reference sequence). The germline V and J ends were trimmed by 6 bases and 2 bases, with 21 bases remaining between them. The CDR3 consists of 17 residues.

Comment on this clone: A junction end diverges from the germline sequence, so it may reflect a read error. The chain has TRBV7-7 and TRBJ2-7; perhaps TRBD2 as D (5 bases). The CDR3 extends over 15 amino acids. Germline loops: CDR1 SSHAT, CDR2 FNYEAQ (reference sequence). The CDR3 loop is CASSLGDISSYEQYF. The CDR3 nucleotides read TGTGCTAGCAGCTTGGGAGACATCTCCTCCTACGAGCAGTACTTC.